This T cell receptor beta chain was identified during a study of cytotoxic CD8 clonotypes in ibrutinib-treated CLL. Using immunoSEQ multiplex PCR, the repertoire was profiled, and TCRdb retains in-frame clones only, with some absent. The sample holds some 300,000 clones; around four fifths are singletons and the top ten take more than 6%. Note on this clone: The antigen is undetermined.

Findings of the study overall: Baseline levels of clonality went above those of age-matched healthy donors and moved with circulating CD8+ T-cell counts. Clonality rose at ibrutinib response, held steady in sustained remission, and fell toward baseline at progression. Sample timing was unmatched between remission and later-progressing patients; lymph nodes unstudied. The clonality rise at ibrutinib response reflected private clonotype expansion.

The CDR3 runs to 12 residues. The V gene's germline CDR1 is KGHSH and CDR2 LQKENI. V lost 4 bases and J 5 bases, leaving 8 bases between the germline ends. The input for sequencing was PBMCs, taken before ibrutinib treatment. The sequence was obtained from a human donor with chronic lymphocytic leukemia. The V call is TRBV18, the J call TRBJ2-5; D is perhaps TRBD1 (6 bases). The CDR3 is CASSRGLETQYF. The CDR3, as DNA: TGTGCCAGCTCACGGGGGCTGGAGACCCAGTACTTC.